These T cell receptor beta chains were read from a single sample in a study of shared T cell receptors in the human thymus. The data were produced by immunoSEQ multiplex PCR, yet TCRdb's version contains in-frame clones alone and is incomplete. The sample lists 700,000 or so clones, roughly 85% seen once, with roughly 0.01% in the top ten. This sample also appeared in a second study, on human thymus T cells.

The sample comprised thymocytes. These receptor sequences come from a girl in the first two years of life with a congenital heart defect. Both conserved end residues are trimmed from each CDR3.

v_call cdr3_aa
TRBV4-1 ASSQEATPGLAYNEQF
TRBV4-1 ASSQANSGNTIY
TRBV20-1 SAPRDRDYT
TRBV5-1 ASSFRPGQGRSGPGNTIY
TRBV10-3 AISRQGLEPQH
TRBV7-9 ASWSGGLTDTQY
TRBV4-1 ASSQGQWGPPYGYT
TRBV10-2 ASIGLAGGRTGELF
TRBV2 ASSPDRRETQY
TRBV28 ASSSPRYQETQY
TRBV20-1 SARLAGEQY
TRBV2 ASSEVFPPLTGGSPLSYNEQF
TRBV27 ASSFIRGPSSGANVLT
TRBV7-9 ASSRQTVNYGYT
TRBV7-4 ASSLLEVPQNTEAF
TRBV5-6 ASSLLPGQGFEKLF
TRBV7-8 ASSFWAGGVDEQY
TRBV7-3 ASSLGGAMTPLH
TRBV13 ASSSLSLYEQY
TRBV5-1 ASSDGGTGSHEQF
TRBV7-9 ASTWGAPGVLF
TRBV4-3 ASSPTHRERHEKLF
TRBV4-3 ASSLGQGRDTGELF
TRBV4-3 ASSQDPGPSSGNTIY
TRBV27 ASSFLGARDNEQF
TRBV27 ASSSGGDLHEQF
TRBV5-6 ASSLGRGIVNYGYT
TRBV4-3 ASSQGTGDPQGTEAF
TRBV11-3 ASSSGGEQY
TRBV28 ASSPNRTGVGANYGYT
TRBV6-5 ASRRQARGYGYT
TRBV27 ASSPPAGGVRTDTQY
TRBV27 ASIGGRGAS
TRBV25-1 ASSHLTGNTEAF
TRBV19 ASAKGDNQPQH
TRBV4-3 ASSQDLQETQY
TRBV29-1 SAPGGAGANVLT
TRBV2 ASSEGQARHGPQH
TRBV19 ASSIPHPRGSEEQY
TRBV9 ASSAGETGGTGELF
TRBV15 ATSTLTGPGNTIY
TRBV7-9 ASSFSNRPPEKLF
TRBV10-1 ASSDGETQY
TRBV7-3 ASSLSGDRGGEQY
TRBV28 ASTLTSGGGYEQY
TRBV4-1 ASSQAGPGGLIPHNTGELF
TRBV7-3 ASSLLGQGLAGGPGDTQY
TRBV6-1 ASRFLGILSYT
TRBV29-1 SVGPPTGSSNYGYT
TRBV6-5 ASTVGRGYGYT
TRBV9 ASSVIPPDSGYT
TRBV19 ASSIGPGATDTQY
TRBV4-1 ASSQDEGVRNTEAF
TRBV5-4 ASSSTGGAGNTIY
TRBV29-1 SVVKGRGWGNTEAF
TRBV6-5 AARSRGRTGELF
TRBV27 ASRELQAKQETQY